Listed below are T cell receptor beta chains from one sample, sequenced in a study of blood T cells in healthy people across ages. Via MiXCR, TCRdb re-called the 5' RACE reads, giving one row per CDR3 protein. The data hold roughly 1.5 million distinct CDR3 sequences, with roughly 43% observed a single time. The sequenced sample was blood. These receptors were taken from a woman younger than 35 in good health. The CDR3 runs from the conserved cysteine through the conserved F or W. Fields, in order: clone size, J gene, CDR3 length, D gene, V gene, CDR3 protein, CDR3 DNA. A D gene is named only where the DNA matches it firmly. A row's size may be missing; if present it is once, few, many or a size class.

NA,TRBJ2-7,15,NA,TRBV12-3/TRBV12-4,CASSLKQGAPYEQYF,TGTGCCAGCAGTTTAAAACAGGGTGCACCCTACGAGCAGTACTTC
few,TRBJ1-2,13,NA,TRBV7-9,CASSSPGDYGYTF,TGTGCCAGCAGCTCCCCAGGGGACTATGGCTACACCTTC
NA,TRBJ2-6,13,TRBD1,TRBV20-1,CSAFPGTAFTMTF,TGCAGTGCTTTCCCCGGGACAGCATTTACCATGACTTTC
once,TRBJ1-1,15,NA,TRBV30,CAWIVSGRGAAEAFF,TGTGCCTGGATTGTATCGGGCAGGGGAGCTGCTGAAGCTTTCTTT
NA,TRBJ2-1,15,TRBD2,TRBV29-1,CSASSGTSWGNEQFF,TGCAGCGCCAGTAGCGGGACTAGCTGGGGCAATGAGCAGTTCTTC
NA,TRBJ1-1,14,NA,TRBV10-3,CAISPSDSNTEAFF,TGTGCCATCAGTCCCTCCGACAGTAACACTGAAGCTTTCTTT
NA,TRBJ1-1,14,NA,TRBV2,CASTGDGWDTEAFF,TGTGCCAGCACCGGGGATGGATGGGACACTGAAGCTTTCTTT
few,TRBJ2-5,16,NA,TRBV20-1,CSARVLLAELQETQYF,TGCAGTGCTAGAGTTCTATTAGCGGAGCTACAAGAGACCCAGTACTTC
NA,TRBJ2-1,15,TRBD2,TRBV4-3,CASSQREGRYNEQFF,TGCGCCAGCAGCCAACGGGAGGGACGGTACAATGAGCAGTTCTTC
NA,TRBJ2-4,13,NA,TRBV29-1,CSAGVAGENIQYF,TGCAGCGCTGGAGTGGCAGGGGAAAACATTCAGTACTTC
NA,TRBJ2-7,16,TRBD1,TRBV4-3,CASSQLPGQGGYEQYF,TGCGCCAGCAGCCAGCTACCCGGACAGGGGGGATACGAGCAGTACTTC
NA,TRBJ1-5,15,NA,TRBV7-3,CASSLRQVCNQPQHF,TGTGCCAGCAGCTTAAGGCAGGTATGCAATCAGCCCCAGCATTTT
few,TRBJ2-7,15,NA,TRBV4-3,CASSQGVEGTYEQYF,TGCGCCAGCAGCCAAGGGGTAGAGGGCACCTACGAGCAGTACTTC
NA,TRBJ2-1,15,NA,TRBV4-2,CASSQGGTGYNEQFF,TGTGCCAGCAGCCAGGGGGGCACAGGATACAATGAGCAGTTCTTC
NA,TRBJ2-5,13,NA,TRBV20-1,CSASHLGQETQYF,TGCAGTGCTAGTCATCTGGGCCAAGAGACCCAGTACTTC
few,TRBJ2-1,11,NA,TRBV9,CASSSYDEQFF,TGTGCCAGCAGCAGCTACGATGAGCAGTTCTTC
NA,TRBJ2-5,14,TRBD2,TRBV6-2/TRBV6-3,CACSMGLAVETQYF,TGTGCCTGCAGCATGGGACTAGCCGTAGAGACCCAGTACTTC
few,TRBJ1-6,17,NA,TRBV3-1,CASSHGRTSSYNSPLHF,TGTGCCAGCAGCCATGGACGTACGAGCTCCTATAATTCACCCCTCCACTTT
NA,TRBJ2-1,13,NA,TRBV7-7,CASSFHLGNEQFF,TGTGCTAGCAGCTTTCACTTGGGGAATGAGCAGTTCTTC
NA,TRBJ2-7,19,TRBD2,TRBV4-1,CASSQARLAGDPAYNEQYF,TGCGCCAGCAGCCAAGCAAGACTAGCGGGAGACCCAGCCTACAATGAGCAGTACTTC
NA,TRBJ2-5,14,TRBD2,TRBV6-2/TRBV6-3,CASASRGLEETQYF,TGTGCCAGCGCCTCCCGGGGACTAGAAGAGACCCAGTACTTC
NA,TRBJ1-1,13,NA,TRBV7-9,CASSSTRDTEAFF,TGTGCCAGCAGCTCAACCCGGGACACTGAAGCTTTCTTT
NA,TRBJ1-6,13,NA,TRBV10-3,CAISEDGESPLHF,TGTGCCATCAGTGAGGATGGGGAATCACCCCTCCACTTT